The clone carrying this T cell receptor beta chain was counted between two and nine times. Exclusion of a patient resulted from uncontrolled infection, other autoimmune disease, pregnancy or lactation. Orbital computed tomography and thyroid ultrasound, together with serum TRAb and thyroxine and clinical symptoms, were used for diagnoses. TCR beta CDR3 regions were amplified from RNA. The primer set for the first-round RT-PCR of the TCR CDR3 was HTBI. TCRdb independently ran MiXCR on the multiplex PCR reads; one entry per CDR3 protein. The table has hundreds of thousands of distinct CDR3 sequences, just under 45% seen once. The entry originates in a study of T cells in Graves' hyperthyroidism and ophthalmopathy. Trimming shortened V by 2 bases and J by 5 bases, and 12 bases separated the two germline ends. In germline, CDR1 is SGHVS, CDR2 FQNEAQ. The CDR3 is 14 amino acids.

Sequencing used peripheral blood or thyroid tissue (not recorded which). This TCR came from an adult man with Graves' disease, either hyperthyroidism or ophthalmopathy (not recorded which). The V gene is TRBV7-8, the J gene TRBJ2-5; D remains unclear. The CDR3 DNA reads TGTGCCAGCAGCTTACGTCAGACTGCGGAGACCCAGTACTTC. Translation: CASSLRQTAETQYF.